This T cell receptor (beta chain) was recorded in a study of cytomegalovirus exposure and HLA in healthy donors. General study findings and limits: Under in vitro conditions, three CMV-associated chains were confirmed as specific for CMV antigens.

The V and J ends lost 4 bases and 6 bases respectively, with 17 bases between them. CDR3 length: 15 amino acids. The V gene's germline CDR1 is SGHDT and CDR2 YYEEEE. The method was immunoSEQ multiplex PCR; TCRdb's version includes in-frame clones alone and lacks a portion of them. In the table there are approximately 300,000 clones, more than 80% of which are singletons. On this clone itself: Its specificity is not known.

This TCR was recovered from a woman in her late teens or twenties in good health and CMV-seronegative. This chain links TRBV5-6 with TRBJ1-5; maybe TRBD1 (6 bases). Source material: PBMCs. CDR3 nucleotides: TGTGCCAGCAGCCGTGGGACATCATGGCGTCAGCCCCAGCATTTT. Amino acids: CASSRGTSWRQPQHF.